This is a list of T cell receptor beta chains from one sample in a study of cytomegalovirus exposure and HLA in healthy donors. Only in-frame clones appear in the TCRdb table, and some are missing; sequencing was by immunoSEQ multiplex PCR. The repertoire holds approximately 88,000 clones, with almost 85% as singletons. The source material was PBMCs. These receptors were collected from a woman younger than 35 in good health and CMV-seropositive. Both conserved end residues are part of each CDR3.

V: TRBV11-2; CDR3: CASSLVGYREGEQYF
V: TRBV5-4; CDR3: CASSLLAGGTDTQYF
V: TRBV7-7; CDR3: CASSLLQGPNEKLFF
V: TRBV5-1; CDR3: CASSLRWGANEKLFF
V: TRBV15; CDR3: CATSRDLGAGRPNTGELFF
V: TRBV7-7; CDR3: CASSLTGSSYNEQFF
V: TRBV6-1; CDR3: CASSGGRGGEETQYF
V: TRBV6-1; CDR3: CASSDRVTGYEQYF
V: TRBV6-5; CDR3: CATWGGSNQPQHF
V: TRBV7-9; CDR3: CASSSGQYEQYF
V: TRBV6-5; CDR3: CASYNPTNEKLFF
V: TRBV2; CDR3: CASLGLNEQFF
V: TRBV18; CDR3: CASSPTGTGDNEAFF
V: TRBV6-1; CDR3: CASRVRGQNTGELFF
V: TRBV18; CDR3: CASLSRAGDIQYF
V: TRBV19; CDR3: CASIPTGEYQPQHF
V: TRBV14; CDR3: CASSQYQDGELFF